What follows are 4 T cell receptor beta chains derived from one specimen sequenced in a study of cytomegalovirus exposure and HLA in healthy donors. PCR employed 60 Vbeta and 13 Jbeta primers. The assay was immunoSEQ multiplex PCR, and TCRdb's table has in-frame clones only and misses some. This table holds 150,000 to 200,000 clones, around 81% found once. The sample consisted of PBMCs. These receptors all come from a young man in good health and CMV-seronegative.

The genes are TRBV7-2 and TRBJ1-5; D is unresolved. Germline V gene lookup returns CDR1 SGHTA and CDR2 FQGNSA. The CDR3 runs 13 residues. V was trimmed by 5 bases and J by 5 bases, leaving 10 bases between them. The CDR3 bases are TGTGCCAGCAGCCCCTCGGGAGATCAGCCCCAGCATTTT. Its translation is CASSPSGDQPQHF.

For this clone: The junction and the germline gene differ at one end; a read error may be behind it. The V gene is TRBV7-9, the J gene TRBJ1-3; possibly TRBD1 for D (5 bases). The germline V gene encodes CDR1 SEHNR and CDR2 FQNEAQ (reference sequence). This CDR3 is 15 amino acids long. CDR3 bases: TGTTCCAGCAGCTTTACAGGTCTCGCCGGAAACACCATATATTTT. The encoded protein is CSSSFTGLAGNTIYF.

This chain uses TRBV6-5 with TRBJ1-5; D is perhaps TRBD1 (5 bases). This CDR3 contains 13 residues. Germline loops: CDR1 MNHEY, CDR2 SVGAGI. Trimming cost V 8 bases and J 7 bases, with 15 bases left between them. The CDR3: CASRRGSGQPQHF. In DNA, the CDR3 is TGTGCCAGCCGACGGGGGTCTGGACAGCCCCAGCATTTT.

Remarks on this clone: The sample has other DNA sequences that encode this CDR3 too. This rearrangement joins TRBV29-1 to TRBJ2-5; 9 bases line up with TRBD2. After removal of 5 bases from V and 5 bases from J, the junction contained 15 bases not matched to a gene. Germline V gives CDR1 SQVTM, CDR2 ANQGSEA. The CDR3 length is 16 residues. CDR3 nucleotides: TGCAGCGTTTTGGTCCCGCGGGGGGGCCGAATGGAGACCCAGTACTTC. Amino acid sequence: CSVLVPRGGRMETQYF.